This T cell receptor beta chain was profiled in a study of vaccination and CD4 T cells after COVID-19. Across the study: Control cultures used a CEFX viral epitope pool, an HIV-1 Nef peptide pool, or no peptide.

The Oncomine TCR Beta short-read assay was applied to DNA of cultured CD4+ T cells. TCRdb re-derived calls from the PCR reads in MiXCR, one entry per CDR3 protein. The sample includes around 7,000 distinct CDR3 sequences, under 65% of them seen just once. Treatment in this sample: roughly ten-day PBMC culture with coronavirus spike peptide pools or control peptides (ViraFEST assay). Harvesting of the unexposed donor's CD4+ T cells predated the COVID-19 pandemic (2011-2018). Expanded clonotypes were found by TCR sequencing after peptide-pool stimulation (ViraFEST). This clonotype was found once. No antigen is known for it. From germline, CDR1 is MNHNS and CDR2 SASEGT. Trimming pared 9 bases from V and 6 bases from J, leaving 21 bases between. The CDR3 spans 15 residues.

This sequence originates from a human donor in good health. Input material: CD4+ T cells from blood, cultured in vitro. This rearrangement joins TRBV6-1 to TRBJ2-4; D is possibly TRBD1 or TRBD2 (5 bases each). The CDR3 sequence: CASCTAGTPSNIQYF. The DNA for the CDR3 is TGTGCCAGTTGTACCGCCGGGACCCCATCAAACATTCAGTACTTC.